The 25 T cell receptor beta chains below come from one sample, sequenced in a study of patients and donors after allogeneic stem cell transplantation. TCRdb reanalysed the RT-PCR reads using MiXCR and keeps one entry per CDR3 protein. The sample has about 200,000 distinct CDR3 sequences; 35% to 45% are singletons. Sequenced sample: blood, either unsorted or a sorted T cell fraction (not recorded which). Receptors were obtained from a human donor who was either an allogeneic HSCT recipient or a stem cell or donor lymphocyte infusion donor (not recorded which). It is not recorded whose cells these are; they may come from a transplant donor.

The V gene is TRBV5-1, the J gene TRBJ1-2; perhaps TRBD1 as D (6 bases). V shed 4 bases and J shed 4 bases, with 14 bases lying between them. The CDR3 contains 14 residues. Germline CDR1 is SGHRS and CDR2 is YFSETQ. Here the CDR3 reads CASSPDRPLYGYTF. For the CDR3, the DNA is TGCGCCAGCAGCCCCGACAGGCCCCTCTATGGCTACACCTTC.

In this sample, this clonotype turned up a few times. The V and J genes are TRBV5-1 and TRBJ1-2, with a possible D match to TRBD1 (5 bases). The V end was cut by 0 bases, the J end by 8 bases, with 11 bases between. Germline V gene data show CDR1 as SGHRS and CDR2 as YFSETQ. This CDR3 contains 13 residues. DNA for the CDR3: TGCGCCAGCAGCTTGGGGGACCTCTGGGGCTACACCTTC. Encoded protein: CASSLGDLWGYTF.

The genes are TRBV29-1 and TRBJ1-5; D is perhaps TRBD1 (5 bases). The CDR3 consists of 13 residues. Germline CDR1 is SQVTM and CDR2 is ANQGSEA. The V end was cut by 4 bases, the J end by 7 bases, with 14 bases between. CDR3 in amino acids: CSVVRGYGQPQHF. DNA for the CDR3: TGCAGCGTTGTTAGGGGCTATGGGCAGCCCCAGCATTTT.

The rearrangement joins TRBV29-1 to TRBJ1-5; D not resolved. This CDR3 contains 17 residues. Trimming took off 7 bases at V and 0 bases at J, with 22 bases between the two ends. Germline V gene lookup returns CDR1 SQVTM and CDR2 ANQGSEA. The CDR3 region is CSGLSFRQLHSNQPQHF. The CDR3 DNA follows: TGCAGCGGCCTCTCTTTTAGGCAGCTACATAGCAATCAGCCCCAGCATTTT.

Only one count was recorded for this clonotype. CDR3 DNA sequence: TGTGCCAGCAGCCCACAGGGTTTCCTGTACGAGCAGTACTTC. Its translation is CASSPQGFLYEQYF. V and J are TRBV4-2 and TRBJ2-7, with D perhaps matching TRBD1 (6 bases). Germline assignment: CDR1 LGHNA and CDR2 YNFKEQ. V was clipped by 4 bases and J by 4 bases, with 14 bases between them. The CDR3 is 14 residues long.

The chain links TRBV7-3 to TRBJ2-3; weak D call: TRBD1 (5 bases). The CDR3 contains 15 residues. The V end lost 5 bases, the J end lost 0 bases, and 12 bases lay between the germline ends. Germline assignment: CDR1 SGHTA and CDR2 FQGTGA. CDR3: CASSASGSSTDTQYF. The CDR3 nucleotides read TGTGCCAGCAGCGCCTCAGGGTCTAGCACAGATACGCAGTATTTT.

The chain links TRBV12-3 or TRBV12-4 to TRBJ1-6, with TRBD1 as a possible D gene (5 bases). The V end lost 3 bases, the J end lost 4 bases, and 10 bases lay between the germline ends. CDR3 length: 15 residues. The CDR3 protein is CASSLGETYNSPLHF. Here the CDR3 DNA reads TGTGCCAGCAGTTTGGGGGAGACGTATAATTCACCCCTCCACTTT.

The V and J genes are TRBV28 and TRBJ2-7; TRBD1 aligns across 10 bases. The germline V gene has CDR1 MDHEN and CDR2 SYDVKM. The CDR3 is 15 residues long. V was pared by 3 bases and J by 5 bases, with 7 bases of the junction left unmatched. Here the CDR3 DNA reads TGTGCCAGCAGTTTCTGGGACAGGGGTTCAAACGAGCAGTACTTC. As protein: CASSFWDRGSNEQYF.

This clonotype was picked up many times. The chain links TRBV5-1 to TRBJ1-4; D ambiguous. Deletions cut 0 bases from V and 7 bases from J, with 7 bases between. Germline lookup yields CDR1 SGHRS and CDR2 YFSETQ. The CDR3 is 13 amino acids. CDR3 in DNA: TGCGCCAGCAGCTTGGCCGGAAGTGAAAAACTGTTTTTT. Translated, it gives CASSLAGSEKLFF. Combining the CDR3 with reference TRBV5-1 and TRBJ1-4 gives the whole variable domain KAGVTQTPRYLIKTRGQQVTLSCSPISGHRSVSWYQQTPGQGLQFLFEYFSETQRNKGNFPGRFSGRQFSNSRSEMNVSTLELGDSALYLCASSLAGSEKLFFGSGTQLSVL.

V gene TRBV27 combines with J gene TRBJ1-1; no clear D gene. The CDR3 runs to 14 residues. Trimming shortened V by 2 bases and J by 3 bases, and 10 bases separated the two germline ends. Germline V lookup: CDR1 MNHEY, CDR2 SMNVEV (reference sequence). CDR3 coding DNA: TGTGCCAGCAGTTTAATTTGGGGAGACACTGAAGCTTTCTTT. This gives the protein CASSLIWGDTEAFF.

This clonotype was seen only a few times. J is TRBJ1-1 and V is TRBV20-1; D is unclear. Germline V gives CDR1 DFQATT, CDR2 SNEGSKA (reference sequence). The CDR3 covers 13 residues. Trimming shortened V by 6 bases and J by 6 bases, and 17 bases separated the two germline ends. The CDR3 region has the DNA TGCAGTGCCCGGGGTAGGTCTAGGGCTGAAGCTTTCTTT. The encoded protein is CSARGRSRAEAFF.

J is TRBJ1-2 and V is TRBV20-1; D call uncertain. The CDR3 runs to 14 residues. The V and J ends lost 5 bases and 5 bases respectively, with 18 bases between them. Per the germline V gene, CDR1 is DFQATT and CDR2 is SNEGSKA (reference sequence). The CDR3 region is CSARNEQPTYGYTF. CDR3 DNA sequence: TGCAGTGCTCGGAACGAACAGCCGACTTATGGCTACACCTTC.

This chain links TRBV7-8 with TRBJ1-6; D unclear. The CDR3 contains 17 residues. V was pared by 5 bases and J by 8 bases, with 22 bases between. Germline V CDR1 and CDR2: SGHVS, FQNEAQ. CDR3 residues: CASSLFRVGDVYSPLHF. The CDR3 DNA is TGTGCCAGCAGCCTGTTTCGGGTTGGGGATGTATATTCACCCCTCCACTTT. Full variable domain (missing parts from reference TRBV7-8 and TRBJ1-6): GAGVSQSPRYKVAKRGQDVALRCDPISGHVSLFWYQQALGQGPEFLTYFQNEAQLDKSGLPSDRFFAERPEGSVSTLKIQRTQQEDSAVYLCASSLFRVGDVYSPLHFGNGTRLTVT.

This clonotype was counted a few times. The chain combines TRBV12-3 or TRBV12-4 with TRBJ2-1; D is uncertain. Trimming pared 7 bases from V and 8 bases from J, leaving 12 bases between. CDR3 length equals 12 residues. In DNA form, the CDR3 reads TGTGCCAGCACCCGCTGGGCGGATGAGCAGTTCTTC. As protein: CASTRWADEQFF.

V gene TRBV27 combines with J gene TRBJ1-2; possible D gene TRBD1, 6 bases. Trimming cost V 5 bases and J 7 bases, with 20 bases left between them. From germline, CDR1 is MNHEY and CDR2 SMNVEV (reference sequence). This CDR3 has 15 amino acids. The CDR3 coding sequence is TGTGCCAGCAGTCCAGTTAGTCAGGGGCGGTTTGGCTACACCTTC. Protein product: CASSPVSQGRFGYTF.

The chain combines TRBV7-2 with TRBJ2-1; no clear D gene. Trimming pared 10 bases from V and 8 bases from J, leaving 18 bases between. This CDR3 is built from 13 residues. The germline CDR1 and CDR2 sequences are SGHTA and FQGNSA. The CDR3 coding sequence is TGTGCCACCGCTCTACGTTTCGGGTATGAGCAGTTCTTC. Protein: CATALRFGYEQFF.

The rearrangement links TRBV10-2 to TRBJ2-1; maybe TRBD1 (6 bases). V lost 6 bases and J lost 3, with 9 bases in between. Germline CDR1 is WSHSY and CDR2 is SAAADI. The CDR3 contains 13 residues. CDR3 region: CASRQGNYNEQFF. The CDR3 DNA sequence: TGCGCCAGCAGACAGGGTAACTACAATGAGCAGTTCTTC.

This clonotype was recorded a few times. The chain combines TRBV25-1 with TRBJ1-2; the match to TRBD1 covers 7 bases. The CDR3 runs 15 residues. V shed 2 bases and J 8 bases; nucleotides not matched to a gene: 11. CDR1 MGHDK and CDR2 SYGVNS come from the germline V gene. CDR3 coding DNA: TGTGCCAGCAGTGAAGCAGGTCAGGGGGAACGCGGCTACACCTTC. Translation: CASSEAGQGERGYTF.

This clonotype was seen just once. This chain uses TRBV12-3 or TRBV12-4 with TRBJ2-1; maybe TRBD2 (5 bases). The CDR3 contains 16 residues. Trimming stripped 6 bases from V and 5 bases from J, with 20 bases between. In DNA form, the CDR3 reads TGTGCCAGCAGCACCACCTACGGGATTCTAAACAATGAGCAGTTCTTC. Protein: CASSTTYGILNNEQFF.

This chain connects TRBV5-1 to TRBJ2-3, with D possibly TRBD1 on 6 matching bases. Germline V lookup: CDR1 SGHRS, CDR2 YFSETQ. The CDR3 extends over 14 amino acids. V was trimmed by 2 bases and J by 0 bases, leaving 7 bases between them. DNA of the CDR3: TGCGCCAGCAGCTTCGACAGGAGCACAGATACGCAGTATTTT. Translating gives CASSFDRSTDTQYF.

The chain has TRBV20-1 and TRBJ2-2; 11 bases are a match to TRBD2. Germline values: CDR1 DFQATT, CDR2 SNEGSKA (reference sequence). Unmatched junction bases numbered 0, after V lost 2 bases and J lost 1 base. The CDR3 is 15 amino acids. The CDR3 loop reads CSARTSGGNTGELFF. The CDR3 DNA reads TGCAGTGCTAGAACTAGCGGGGGGAACACCGGGGAGCTGTTTTTT.

The genes are TRBV12-3 or TRBV12-4 and TRBJ1-6; 8 bases are a match to TRBD1. Trimming took 2 bases from V and 11 from J; bases not matched to a gene: 11. CDR3 length equals 16 residues. CDR3 sequence reads: CASSLPPEDRDPPLHF. DNA for the CDR3: TGTGCCAGCAGTTTACCCCCAGAGGACAGGGATCCACCCCTCCACTTT.

J is TRBJ2-7 and V is TRBV20-1; maybe TRBD1 (6 bases). This CDR3 spans 14 amino acids. Trimming removed 1 base from V and 5 bases from J, with 15 bases in between. CDR1 and CDR2 from the germline V gene are DFQATT and SNEGSKA (reference sequence). The CDR3 DNA sequence: TGCAGTGCTAGAGTCACAGGGAAGGTTGACGAGCAGTACTTC. It yields the protein CSARVTGKVDEQYF.

This clonotype was seen only a few times. The V call is TRBV27, the J call TRBJ1-3; unclear D gene. The CDR3 is 16 residues long. Germline loops: CDR1 MNHEY, CDR2 SMNVEV (reference sequence). V lost 0 bases and J lost 1, with 10 bases in between. DNA for the CDR3: TGTGCCAGCAGTTTATCCTATCGGGTGTCTGGAAACACCATATATTTT. Translated, it gives CASSLSYRVSGNTIYF.

This clonotype appeared a single time. The chain is built from TRBV4-3 and TRBJ1-3; D not certain. The V end was cut by 3 bases, the J end by 3 bases, with 9 bases between. The CDR3 sequence is 14 residues long. The V gene's germline CDR1 is LGHNA and CDR2 YSLEER. This chain's CDR3 is CASSQLKGGNTIYF. CDR3 coding DNA: TGCGCCAGCAGCCAGTTGAAAGGTGGAAACACCATATATTTT.